These 2 T cell receptor beta chains were sequenced from one sample in a study of blood T cells in healthy people across ages. PCR was performed a second time for roughly 7 to 11 cycles using a sample-barcoded 5' primer and a J-beta primer mix. From the 5' RACE reads, TCRdb called clonotypes with MiXCR, one entry per CDR3 protein. The table lists hundreds of thousands of distinct CDR3 sequences, around a quarter of them singletons. These same data were also listed under a study on T cells of mothers and their children.

The sequenced material came from blood. The receptor source for this set is a boy under 18 in good health.

This clonotype showed up just a few times. CDR3 bases: TGCGCCAGCCGCCCCGGGACAGCTGAAGCTTTCTTT. Amino acid sequence: CASRPGTAEAFF. The chain carries TRBV5-1 and TRBJ1-1, with 7 bases matching TRBD1. CDR3 length: 12 amino acids. CDR1 and CDR2 from the germline V gene are SGHRS and YFSETQ. V lost 7 bases, J lost 6 bases, and 6 bases stayed unmatched.

The chain is built from TRBV20-1 and TRBJ1-1; D is unclear. Germline V gene data show CDR1 as DFQATT and CDR2 as SNEGSKA (reference sequence). The CDR3 is 13 residues long. V shed 4 bases and J shed 0 bases, with 9 bases lying between them. This CDR3 reads CSATKTVNTEAFF. The CDR3 DNA reads as TGCAGTGCTACGAAGACGGTGAACACTGAAGCTTTCTTT.